Below, one T cell receptor beta chain is given with its context. The data were taken from a study of blood T cell repertoires in COVID-19. The germline V gene has CDR1 SNHLY and CDR2 FYNNEI. CDR3 length: 14 amino acids. V was clipped by 6 bases and J by 1 base; unmatched bases: 4. Authors' data handling: Quantification of nucleated cells was approximated via reference gene primer amplification. The method was immunoSEQ multiplex PCR; TCRdb's version includes in-frame clones alone and lacks a portion of them. V and J calls and clone size follow that table, whereas D and trimming were derived from the DNA. This sample has approximately 140,000 clones, with roughly 86% found just once.

The sequencing sample was made of PBMCs or T cells enriched from blood (not recorded which). The TCR comes from a woman between 50 and 59 years old with acute COVID-19. This chain uses TRBV2 with TRBJ2-7; 9 bases are a match to TRBD2. The CDR3 sequence: CASRGTSSSYEQYF. The CDR3 coding sequence is TGTGCCAGCAGGGGGACTAGCTCGTCCTACGAGCAGTACTTC.